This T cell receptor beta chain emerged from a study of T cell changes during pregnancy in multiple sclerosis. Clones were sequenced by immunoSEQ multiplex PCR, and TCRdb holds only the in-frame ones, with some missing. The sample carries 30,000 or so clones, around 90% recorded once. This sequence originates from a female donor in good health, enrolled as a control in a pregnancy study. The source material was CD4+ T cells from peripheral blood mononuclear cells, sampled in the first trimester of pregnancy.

CDR3: CASSPGGGRSYGYTF. DNA of the CDR3: TGTGCCAGCAGCCCCGGCGGGGGGCGAAGCTATGGCTACACCTTC. The V and J genes are TRBV7-2 and TRBJ1-2, with TRBD1 as a possible D gene (6 bases). Per germline, CDR1 SGHTA and CDR2 FQGNSA. The CDR3 spans 15 residues. Trimming took 5 bases from V and 4 from J, leaving 17 bases between them.